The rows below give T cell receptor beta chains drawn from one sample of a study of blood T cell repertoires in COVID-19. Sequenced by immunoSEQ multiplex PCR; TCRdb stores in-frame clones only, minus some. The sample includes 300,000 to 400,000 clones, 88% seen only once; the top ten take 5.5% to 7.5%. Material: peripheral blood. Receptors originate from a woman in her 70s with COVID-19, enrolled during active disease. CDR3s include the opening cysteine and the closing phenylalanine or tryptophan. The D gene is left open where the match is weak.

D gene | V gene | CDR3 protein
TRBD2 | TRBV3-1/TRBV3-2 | CASSLSGGVYEQYF
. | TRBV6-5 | CASSSRVADNSPLHF
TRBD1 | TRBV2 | CASSEWTGDGDIQYF
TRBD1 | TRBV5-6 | CASSHGTGIHNEQFF
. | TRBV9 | CASSAGALGGLTDTQYF
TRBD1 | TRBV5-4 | CASSSGQGTNEKLFF
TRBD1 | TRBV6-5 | CASSRQGSYGYTF
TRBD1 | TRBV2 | CASSVEGARGYTF
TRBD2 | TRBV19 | CASSASGGSKGSGELFF
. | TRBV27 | CASSFQPLTSQIRDTQYF
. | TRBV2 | CASSRGAQETQYF
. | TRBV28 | CASSYHSSGNTIYF
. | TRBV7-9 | CASSLEGNEQYF
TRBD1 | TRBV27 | CASSFDRGGEKLFF
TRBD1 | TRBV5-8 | CASSTGTDWTGNTIYF
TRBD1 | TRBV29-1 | CSVGWTGAVYGYTF
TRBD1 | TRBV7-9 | CASSLGGINYYEQYF
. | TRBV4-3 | CASSHAIGAAGANVLTF
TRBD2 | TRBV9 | CASSLGLAGGSSTDTQYF
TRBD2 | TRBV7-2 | CASSWTSRTGELFF
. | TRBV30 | CAWSVRPYGYTF
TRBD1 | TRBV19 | CASSEPGTGTAEAFF
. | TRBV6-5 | CASSYPGYGYTF
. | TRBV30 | CAWSVLYGYTF
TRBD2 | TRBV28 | CASGTSRTQYF
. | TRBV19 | CATSRGGGYGYTF
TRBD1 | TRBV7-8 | CASSLRDRGNQPQHF
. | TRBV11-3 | CASSQRGSSYEQYF
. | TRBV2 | CASGTSRETQYF
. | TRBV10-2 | CASSEREPGSSYEQYF
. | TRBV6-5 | CASSNGQLEAFF
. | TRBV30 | CAWEPTGNTEAFF
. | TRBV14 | CASSQVASYNEQFF
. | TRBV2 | CASSGSGSNTGELFF
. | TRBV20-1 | CSARGPVAAFF
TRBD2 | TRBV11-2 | CASRPKRGQETQYF
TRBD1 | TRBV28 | CASSLWPGGGEKLFF
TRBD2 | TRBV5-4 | CASSLASGGANEQFF
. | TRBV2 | CASSSTGGDEQYF
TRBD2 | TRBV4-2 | CARPQRTGLEFTDTQYF
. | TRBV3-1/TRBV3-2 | CASSQQGSEQYF
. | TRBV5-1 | CASSLEWLAGSMNTEAFF